This is a list of T cell receptor beta chains from one sample in a study of blood T cell repertoires in COVID-19. Method: immunoSEQ multiplex PCR; TCRdb's copy keeps in-frame clones and lacks some. The sample lists about 120,000 clones, approximately 92% occurring once. Sequencing was done on a sample of peripheral blood. Receptors were obtained from an older man with active or convalescent COVID-19. Each CDR3 is given with its conserved first and last residue. The D gene is left open where the match is weak. Expanded clones get a size class; other rows say once, few or many, or leave the size out.

J,D,size,V,CDR3,DNA
TRBJ2-1,NA,NA,TRBV6-2/TRBV6-3,CASSRTSGREQFF,TGTGCCAGCAGCCGAACATCAGGGCGTGAGCAGTTCTTC
TRBJ2-7,NA,NA,TRBV10-3,CATSLGGFNYEQYF,TGTGCCACCTCCCTCGGAGGCTTCAACTACGAGCAGTACTTC
TRBJ2-5,NA,NA,TRBV11-1,CASSLRGSPSETQYF,TGTGCCAGCAGCTTAAGGGGATCCCCGTCGGAGACCCAGTACTTC
TRBJ2-7,TRBD2,NA,TRBV2,CASTVPSGSSYEQYF,TGTGCCAGCACCGTCCCTAGCGGGAGTTCCTACGAGCAGTACTTC
TRBJ1-2,TRBD1,NA,TRBV6-5,CASSYSMDRADGYTF,TGTGCCAGCAGTTACTCGATGGACAGGGCGGATGGCTACACCTTC
TRBJ1-2,NA,NA,TRBV27,CASSLGRAYGYTF,TGTGCCAGCAGTTTGGGCAGGGCCTATGGCTACACCTTC
TRBJ2-6,NA,NA,TRBV7-2,CASSPTGSGANVLTF,TGTGCCAGCAGCCCAACTGGTTCCGGGGCCAACGTCCTGACTTTC
TRBJ2-1,TRBD2,NA,TRBV4-1,CASSRMAGLAGEGNEQFF,TGCGCCAGCAGCCGAATGGCGGGACTAGCGGGAGAAGGGAATGAGCAGTTCTTC
TRBJ1-6,NA,NA,TRBV5-1,CASSLGDSTNSPLHF,TGCGCCAGCAGCTTGGGGGACTCCACAAATTCACCCCTCCACTTT
TRBJ1-5,NA,NA,TRBV14,CASSQGPGSNQPQHF,TGTGCCAGCAGCCAAGGACCGGGAAGCAATCAGCCCCAGCATTTT
TRBJ2-7,TRBD2,NA,TRBV11-2,CASSLGGFYEQYF,TGTGCCAGCAGCTTGGGGGGGTTCTACGAGCAGTACTTC
TRBJ2-1,TRBD2,many,TRBV4-2,CASSQEREPYNEQFF,TGTGCCAGCAGCCAAGAGCGGGAGCCCTACAATGAGCAGTTCTTC
TRBJ1-6,TRBD1,NA,TRBV27,CASRRQGDNSPLHF,TGTGCCAGCAGAAGACAGGGGGATAATTCACCCCTCCACTTT
TRBJ2-7,NA,NA,TRBV5-1,CASSLAVNSYEQYF,TGCGCCAGCAGCTTAGCGGTGAACTCCTACGAGCAGTACTTC
TRBJ2-1,TRBD2,once,TRBV4-1,CASSQDIRWRRGYNEQFF,TGCGCCAGCAGCCAAGATATTAGGTGGCGGCGGGGGTACAATGAGCAGTTCTTC
TRBJ2-7,NA,once,TRBV2,CASSEPGEQYF,TGTGCCAGCAGTGAGCCCGGCGAGCAGTACTTC
TRBJ2-3,TRBD1,NA,TRBV7-8,CASKKRGQSTDTQYF,TGTGCCAGCAAAAAAAGGGGGCAAAGCACAGATACGCAGTATTTT
TRBJ1-1,TRBD1,NA,TRBV18,CASSPGTGTEAFF,TGTGCCAGCTCACCCGGGACAGGGACAGAAGCTTTCTTT
TRBJ1-2,TRBD1,NA,TRBV7-8,CASSLARAGGNGYTF,TGTGCCAGCAGCTTAGCGAGGGCAGGGGGAAATGGCTACACCTTC
TRBJ2-7,TRBD2,NA,TRBV5-1,CASSGTSSDEQYF,TGCGCCAGCAGCGGGACTAGCTCGGATGAGCAGTACTTC